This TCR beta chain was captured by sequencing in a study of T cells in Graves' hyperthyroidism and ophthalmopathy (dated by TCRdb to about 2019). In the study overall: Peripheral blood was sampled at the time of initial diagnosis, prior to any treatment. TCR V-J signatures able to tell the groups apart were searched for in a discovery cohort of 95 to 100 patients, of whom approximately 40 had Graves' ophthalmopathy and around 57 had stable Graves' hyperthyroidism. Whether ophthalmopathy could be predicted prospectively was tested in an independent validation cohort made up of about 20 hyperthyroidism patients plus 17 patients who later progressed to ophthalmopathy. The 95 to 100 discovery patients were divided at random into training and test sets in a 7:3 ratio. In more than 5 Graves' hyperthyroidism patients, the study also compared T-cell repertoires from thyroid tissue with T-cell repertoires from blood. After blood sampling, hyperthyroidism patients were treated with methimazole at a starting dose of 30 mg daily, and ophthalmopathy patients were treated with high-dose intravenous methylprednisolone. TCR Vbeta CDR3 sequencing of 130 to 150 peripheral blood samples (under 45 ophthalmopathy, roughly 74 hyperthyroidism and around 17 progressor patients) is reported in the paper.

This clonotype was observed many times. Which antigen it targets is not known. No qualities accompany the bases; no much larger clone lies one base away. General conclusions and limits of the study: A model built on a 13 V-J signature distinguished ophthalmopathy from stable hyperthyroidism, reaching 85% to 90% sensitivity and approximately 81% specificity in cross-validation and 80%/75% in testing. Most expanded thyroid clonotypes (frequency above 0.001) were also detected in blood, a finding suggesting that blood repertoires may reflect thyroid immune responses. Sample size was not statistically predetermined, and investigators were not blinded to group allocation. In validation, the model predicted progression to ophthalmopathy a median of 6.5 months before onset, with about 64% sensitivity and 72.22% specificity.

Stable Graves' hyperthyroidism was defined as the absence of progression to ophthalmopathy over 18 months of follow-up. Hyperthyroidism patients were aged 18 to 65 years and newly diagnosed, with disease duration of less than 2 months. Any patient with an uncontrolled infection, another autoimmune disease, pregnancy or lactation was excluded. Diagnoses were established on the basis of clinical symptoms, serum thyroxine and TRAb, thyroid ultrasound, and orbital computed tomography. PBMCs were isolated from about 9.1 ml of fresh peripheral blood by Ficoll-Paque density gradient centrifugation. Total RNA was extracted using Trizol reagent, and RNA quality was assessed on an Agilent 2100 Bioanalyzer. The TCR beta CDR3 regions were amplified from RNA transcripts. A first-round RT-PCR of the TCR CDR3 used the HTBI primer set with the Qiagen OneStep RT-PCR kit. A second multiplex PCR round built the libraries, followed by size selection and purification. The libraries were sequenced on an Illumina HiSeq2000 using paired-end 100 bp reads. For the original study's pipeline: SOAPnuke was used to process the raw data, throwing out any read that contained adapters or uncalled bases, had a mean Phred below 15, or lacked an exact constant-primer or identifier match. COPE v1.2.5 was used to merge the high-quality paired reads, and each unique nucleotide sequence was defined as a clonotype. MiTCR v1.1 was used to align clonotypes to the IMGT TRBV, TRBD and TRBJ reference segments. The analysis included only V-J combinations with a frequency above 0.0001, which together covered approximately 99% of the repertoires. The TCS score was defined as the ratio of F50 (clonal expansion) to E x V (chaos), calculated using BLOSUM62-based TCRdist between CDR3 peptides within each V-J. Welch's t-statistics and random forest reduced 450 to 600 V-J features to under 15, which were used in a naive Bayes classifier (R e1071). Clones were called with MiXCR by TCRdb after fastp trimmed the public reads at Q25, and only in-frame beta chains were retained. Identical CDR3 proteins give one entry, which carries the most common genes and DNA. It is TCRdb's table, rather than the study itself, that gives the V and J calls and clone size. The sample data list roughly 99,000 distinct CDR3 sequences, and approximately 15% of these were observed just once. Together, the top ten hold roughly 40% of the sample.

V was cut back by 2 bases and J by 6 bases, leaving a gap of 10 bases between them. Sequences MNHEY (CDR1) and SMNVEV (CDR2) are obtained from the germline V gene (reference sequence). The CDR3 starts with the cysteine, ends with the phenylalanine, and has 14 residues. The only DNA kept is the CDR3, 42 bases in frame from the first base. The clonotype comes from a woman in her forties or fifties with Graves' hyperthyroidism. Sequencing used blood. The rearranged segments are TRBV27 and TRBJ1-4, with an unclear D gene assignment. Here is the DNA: TGTGCCAGCAGTTTACTGGGAACGGATGAAAAACTGTTTTTT. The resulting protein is CASSLLGTDEKLFF.